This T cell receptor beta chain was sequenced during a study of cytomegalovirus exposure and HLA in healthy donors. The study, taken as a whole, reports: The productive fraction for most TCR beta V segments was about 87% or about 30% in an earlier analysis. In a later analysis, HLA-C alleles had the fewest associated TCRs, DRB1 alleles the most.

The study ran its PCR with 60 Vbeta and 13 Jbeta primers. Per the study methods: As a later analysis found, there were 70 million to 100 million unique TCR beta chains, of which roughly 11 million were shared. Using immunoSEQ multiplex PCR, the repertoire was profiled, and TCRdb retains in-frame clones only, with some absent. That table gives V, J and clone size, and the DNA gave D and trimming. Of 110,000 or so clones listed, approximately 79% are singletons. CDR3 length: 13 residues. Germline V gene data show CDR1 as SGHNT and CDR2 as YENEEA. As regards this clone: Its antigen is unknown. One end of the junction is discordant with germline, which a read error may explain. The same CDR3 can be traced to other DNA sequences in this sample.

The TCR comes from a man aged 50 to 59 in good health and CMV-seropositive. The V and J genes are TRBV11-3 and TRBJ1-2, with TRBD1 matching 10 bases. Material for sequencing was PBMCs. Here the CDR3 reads CASSLDRGHGYTF. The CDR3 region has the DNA TGTGCCAGCAGCCTAGACAGGGGGCATGGCTACACCTTC.